The T cell receptor beta chain under discussion was sequenced for a study of OX40 agonist ivuxolimab in advanced cancers. Study information: Dosing consisted of intravenous ivuxolimab at 0.01 to 10 mg/kg every 2 weeks. General study points: Among T cells, CD8+ cells averaged more expanded clones than CD4+ cells.

Produced via immunoSEQ multiplex PCR; TCRdb's table is partial and in-frame only. The table has about 70,000 clones, approximately 86% seen once. A word on this clone: Its antigen remains unknown.

Here the sequenced sample was CD4+ or CD8+ T cells sorted from blood, taken in a trial of the OX40 agonist ivuxolimab. The sequence came from an adult with an advanced solid tumor such as melanoma, head and neck, liver or kidney cancer.

The CDR3 protein is CSAGNEAGYTF. CDR3 DNA sequence: TGCAGCGCTGGGAACGAGGCTGGCTACACCTTC. The chain uses TRBV29-1 and TRBJ1-2; D is uncertain. This CDR3 region has 11 residues. The germline gives CDR1 SQVTM, CDR2 ANQGSEA. The ends were cut back, 7 bases at V and 7 bases at J, with 13 bases in the middle.